Sequencing of this TCR beta chain was carried out in a study of cytomegalovirus exposure and HLA in healthy donors. Losses at the gene ends were 0 bases for V and 7 bases for J; bases not matched to a gene: 8. CDR1 SGDLS and CDR2 YYNGEE come from the germline V gene. This CDR3 contains 16 residues. Separate from the approximately 700-subject first cohort was the 120-subject validation cohort, to which the donors belonged. Only in-frame clones appear in the TCRdb table, and some are missing; sequencing was by immunoSEQ multiplex PCR. The top ten hold about 6.9% of the sample, which has about 120,000 clones, roughly 90% seen once.

The sequenced material came from PBMCs. The gene calls are TRBV9 and TRBJ2-2, with 8 bases identical to TRBD2. The TCR was taken from a woman younger than 35 in good health and CMV-seropositive. CDR3 coding DNA: TGTGCCAGCAGCGTAGATGGGCGGGGGGCGGACGGGGAGCTGTTTTTT. It specifies CASSVDGRGADGELFF.